The 4 T cell receptor beta chains reported below all come from one sample, sequenced in a study of cytomegalovirus exposure and HLA in healthy donors. Primers included in the PCR were 60 Vbeta and 13 Jbeta primers. The method was immunoSEQ multiplex PCR; TCRdb's version includes in-frame clones alone and lacks a portion of them. The table shows around 68,000 clones, with 65% to 90% occurring only once. Source material: PBMCs. These receptors all come from a female donor in good health and CMV-seronegative.

This rearrangement joins TRBV7-8 to TRBJ2-1, with TRBD2 identical over 9 bases. V was pared by 1 base and J by 7 bases, with 5 bases of the junction left unmatched. The CDR3 spans 15 residues. The germline gives CDR1 SGHVS, CDR2 FQNEAQ. CDR3 amino acids: CASSLGAGGRNEQFF. The CDR3 DNA sequence: TGTGCCAGCAGCTTAGGGGCGGGAGGGAGAAATGAGCAGTTCTTC.

About this clone itself: Its ends do not fully match the called genes, so a read error is possible. V and J are TRBV18 and TRBJ1-2; D gene uncertain. This CDR3 is built from 12 residues. Per germline, CDR1 KGHSH and CDR2 LQKENI. CDR3 loop: CASSPGSYGHTF. The CDR3 region has the DNA TGTGCCAGCTCACCCGGGTCCTATGGCCACACCTTC.

The V gene is TRBV6-5, the J gene TRBJ2-2; TRBD1 or TRBD2 may be the D gene (5 bases each). This CDR3 has 13 amino acids. Deletions cut 10 bases from V and 5 bases from J, with 14 bases between. CDR1 and CDR2 from the germline V gene are MNHEY and SVGAGI. The CDR3 spells CATRGVWTGELFF. The DNA for the CDR3 is TGTGCCACCAGAGGGGTTTGGACCGGGGAGCTGTTTTTT.

This clone has a single count. The gene calls are TRBV7-2 and TRBJ1-5, with 9 nucleotides matching TRBD1. The germline CDR1 and CDR2 sequences are SGHTA and FQGNSA. Trimming took 5 bases from V and 3 from J; bases not matched to a gene: 8. The CDR3 has 16 residues. CDR3 sequence reads: CASSAAGTGNNQPQHF. As DNA, the CDR3 is TGTGCCAGCAGCGCAGCCGGGACAGGGAACAATCAGCCCCAGCATTTT.